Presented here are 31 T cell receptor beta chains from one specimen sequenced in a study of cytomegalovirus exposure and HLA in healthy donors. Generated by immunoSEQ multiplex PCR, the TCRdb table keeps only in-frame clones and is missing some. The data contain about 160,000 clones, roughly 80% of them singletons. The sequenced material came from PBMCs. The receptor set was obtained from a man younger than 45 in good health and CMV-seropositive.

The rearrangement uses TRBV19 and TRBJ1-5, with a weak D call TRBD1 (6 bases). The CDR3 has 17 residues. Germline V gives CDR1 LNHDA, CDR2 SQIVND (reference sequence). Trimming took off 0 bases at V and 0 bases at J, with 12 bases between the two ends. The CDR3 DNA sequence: TGTGCCAGTAGTATAGATTGGGACACGTATAGCAATCAGCCCCAGCATTTT. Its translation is CASSIDWDTYSNQPQHF.

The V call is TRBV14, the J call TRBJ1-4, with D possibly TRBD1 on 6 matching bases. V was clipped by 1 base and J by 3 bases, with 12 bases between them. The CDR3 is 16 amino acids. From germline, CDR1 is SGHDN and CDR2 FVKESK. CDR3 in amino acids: CASSQVRRTANEKLFF. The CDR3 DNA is TGTGCCAGCAGCCAAGTCCGTAGGACAGCTAATGAAAAACTGTTTTTT.

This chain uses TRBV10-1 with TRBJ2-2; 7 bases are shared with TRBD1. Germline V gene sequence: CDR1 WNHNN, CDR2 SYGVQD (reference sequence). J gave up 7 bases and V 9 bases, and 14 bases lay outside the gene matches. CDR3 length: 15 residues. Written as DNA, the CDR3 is TGCGCCAGGGATTTAGGGGGCGTAAGTCACGGGGAGCTGTTTTTT. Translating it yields CARDLGGVSHGELFF.

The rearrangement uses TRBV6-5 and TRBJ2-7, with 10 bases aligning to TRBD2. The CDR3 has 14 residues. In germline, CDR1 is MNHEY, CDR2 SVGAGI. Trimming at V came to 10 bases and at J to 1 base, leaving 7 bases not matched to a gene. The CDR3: CATQLAGVSYEQYF. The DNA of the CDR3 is TGTGCCACCCAGCTAGCGGGGGTTTCCTACGAGCAGTACTTC.

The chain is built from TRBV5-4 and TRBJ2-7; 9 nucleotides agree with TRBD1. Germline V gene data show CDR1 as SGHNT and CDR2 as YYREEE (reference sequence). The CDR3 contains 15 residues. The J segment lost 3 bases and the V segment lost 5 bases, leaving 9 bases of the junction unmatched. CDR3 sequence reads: CASSGPGQGVYEQYF. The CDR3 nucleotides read TGTGCCAGCAGTGGTCCGGGACAGGGTGTCTACGAGCAGTACTTC. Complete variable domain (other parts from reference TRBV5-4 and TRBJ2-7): ETGVTQSPTHLIKTRGQQVTLRCSSQSGHNTVSWYQQALGQGPQFIFQYYREEENGRGNFPPRFSGLQFPNYSSELNVNALELDDSALYLCASSGPGQGVYEQYFGPGTRLTVT.

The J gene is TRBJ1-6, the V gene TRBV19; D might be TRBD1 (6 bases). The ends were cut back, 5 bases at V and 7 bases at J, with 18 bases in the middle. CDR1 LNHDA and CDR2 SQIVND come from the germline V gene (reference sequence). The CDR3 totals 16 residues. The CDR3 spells CASSYFADSQNSPLHF. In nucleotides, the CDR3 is TGTGCCAGTAGTTATTTCGCGGACAGCCAGAATTCACCCCTCCACTTT.

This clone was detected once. The chain's CDR3 is CAIRRGLTTYNEQFF. The CDR3 nucleotides read TGTGCCATCCGGCGAGGACTAACGACCTACAATGAGCAGTTCTTC. This sequence joins TRBV28 and TRBJ2-1; TRBD2 might be the D (6 bases). The V gene's germline CDR1 is MDHEN and CDR2 SYDVKM. The CDR3 spans 15 residues. V shed 10 bases and J shed 2 bases, with 18 bases lying between them.

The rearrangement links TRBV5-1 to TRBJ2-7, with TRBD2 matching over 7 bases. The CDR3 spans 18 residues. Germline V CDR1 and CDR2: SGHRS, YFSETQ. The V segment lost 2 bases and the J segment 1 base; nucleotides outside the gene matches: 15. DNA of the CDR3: TGCGCCAGCAGCTTAGGACTAGGCTCCCGTATGAGGTCCTACGAGCAGTACTTC. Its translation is CASSLGLGSRMRSYEQYF. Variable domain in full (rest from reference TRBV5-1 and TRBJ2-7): KAGVTQTPRYLIKTRGQQVTLSCSPISGHRSVSWYQQTPGQGLQFLFEYFSETQRNKGNFPGRFSGRQFSNSRSEMNVSTLELGDSALYLCASSLGLGSRMRSYEQYFGPGTRLTVT.

The CDR3 sequence: CSVLDKISGLKYEQYF. The CDR3 bases are TGCAGCGTCCTCGACAAGATTTCGGGGTTAAAGTACGAGCAGTACTTC. The chain employs TRBV29-1 and TRBJ2-7; maybe TRBD2 (5 bases). Germline-derived CDR1 and CDR2 are SQVTM and ANQGSEA. This CDR3 spans 16 amino acids. V was shortened by 6 bases and J by 4 bases, with 25 bases between the two germline ends.

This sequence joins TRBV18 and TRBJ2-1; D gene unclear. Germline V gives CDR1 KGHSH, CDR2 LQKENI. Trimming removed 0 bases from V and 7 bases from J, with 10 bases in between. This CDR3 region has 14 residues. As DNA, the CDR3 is TGTGCCAGCTCACCACCGATCACGGGTAATGAGCAGTTCTTC. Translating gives CASSPPITGNEQFF.

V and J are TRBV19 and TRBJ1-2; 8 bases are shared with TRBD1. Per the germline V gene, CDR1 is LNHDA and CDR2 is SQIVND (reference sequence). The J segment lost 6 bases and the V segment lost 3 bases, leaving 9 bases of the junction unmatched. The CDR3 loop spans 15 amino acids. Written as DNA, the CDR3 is TGTGCCAGTAGTATCTTGGGCAGGGGGCAGAATGGCTACACCTTC. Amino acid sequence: CASSILGRGQNGYTF.

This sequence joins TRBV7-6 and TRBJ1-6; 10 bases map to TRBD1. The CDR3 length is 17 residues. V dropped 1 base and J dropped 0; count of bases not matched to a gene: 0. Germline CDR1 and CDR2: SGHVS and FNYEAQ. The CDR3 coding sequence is TGTGCCAGCAGCTTAGGGACAGGGGGCTCCTATAATTCACCCCTCCACTTT. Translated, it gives CASSLGTGGSYNSPLHF.

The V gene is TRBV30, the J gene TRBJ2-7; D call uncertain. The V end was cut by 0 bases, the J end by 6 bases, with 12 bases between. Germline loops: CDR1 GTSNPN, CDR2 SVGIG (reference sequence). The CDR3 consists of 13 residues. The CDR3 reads CAWSVTSFGEQYF. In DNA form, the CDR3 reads TGTGCCTGGAGTGTAACTTCCTTCGGCGAGCAGTACTTC.

The CDR3 protein is CASSDSGGPGDTQYF. As DNA, the CDR3 is TGTGCCAGCAGTGACTCCGGGGGGCCTGGAGATACGCAGTATTTT. V gene TRBV6-4 combines with J gene TRBJ2-3; D is perhaps TRBD2 (7 bases). The CDR3 has 15 amino acids. Germline CDR1 is MRHNA and CDR2 is SNTAGT. V lost 0 bases, J lost 5 bases, and 12 bases lay in between.

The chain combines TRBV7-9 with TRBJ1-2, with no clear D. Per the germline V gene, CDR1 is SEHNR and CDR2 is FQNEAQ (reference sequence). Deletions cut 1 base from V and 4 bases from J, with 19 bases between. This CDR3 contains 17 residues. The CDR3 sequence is CASSLVGAGIPSYGYTF. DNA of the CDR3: TGTGCCAGCAGCTTAGTAGGCGCAGGAATTCCCAGCTATGGCTACACCTTC.

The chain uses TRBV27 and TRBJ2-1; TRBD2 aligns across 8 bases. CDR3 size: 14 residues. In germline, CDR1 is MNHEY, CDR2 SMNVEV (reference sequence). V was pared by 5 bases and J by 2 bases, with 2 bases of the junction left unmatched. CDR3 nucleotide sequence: TGTGCCAGCAGTCCGGGACTAGCCTACAATGAGCAGTTCTTC. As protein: CASSPGLAYNEQFF.

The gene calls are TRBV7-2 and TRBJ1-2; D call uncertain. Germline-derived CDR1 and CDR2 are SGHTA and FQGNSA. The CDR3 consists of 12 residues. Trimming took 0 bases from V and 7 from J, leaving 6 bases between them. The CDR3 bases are TGTGCCAGCAGCTTAGCAGAGTTTGGCTACACCTTC. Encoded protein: CASSLAEFGYTF.

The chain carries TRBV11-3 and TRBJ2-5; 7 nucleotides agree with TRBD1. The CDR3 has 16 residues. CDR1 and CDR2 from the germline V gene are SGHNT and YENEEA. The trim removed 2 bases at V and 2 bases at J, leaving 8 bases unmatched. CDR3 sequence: CASSLRGQRIQETQYF. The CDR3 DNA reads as TGTGCCAGCAGCTTAAGGGGACAGAGAATACAAGAGACCCAGTACTTC.

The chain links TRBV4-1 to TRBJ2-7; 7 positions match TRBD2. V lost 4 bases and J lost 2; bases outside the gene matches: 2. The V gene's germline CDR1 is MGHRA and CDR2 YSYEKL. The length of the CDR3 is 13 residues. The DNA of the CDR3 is TGCGCCAGCAGCCCGCGGGGGACCTACGAGCAGTACTTC. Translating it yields CASSPRGTYEQYF.

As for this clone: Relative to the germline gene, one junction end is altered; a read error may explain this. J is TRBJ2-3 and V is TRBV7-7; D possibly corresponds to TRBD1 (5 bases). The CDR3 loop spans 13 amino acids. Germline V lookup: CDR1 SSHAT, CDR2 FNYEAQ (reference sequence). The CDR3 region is CASSLTGTDTQYF. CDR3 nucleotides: TGTGCTAGCAGCTTGACAGGCACAGATACGCAGTATTTT.

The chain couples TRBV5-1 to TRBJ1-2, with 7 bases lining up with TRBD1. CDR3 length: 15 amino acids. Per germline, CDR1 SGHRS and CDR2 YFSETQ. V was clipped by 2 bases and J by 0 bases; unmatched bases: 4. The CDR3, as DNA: TGCGCCAGCAGCTTCCTTGACAGGGCTAACTATGGCTACACCTTC. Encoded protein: CASSFLDRANYGYTF.

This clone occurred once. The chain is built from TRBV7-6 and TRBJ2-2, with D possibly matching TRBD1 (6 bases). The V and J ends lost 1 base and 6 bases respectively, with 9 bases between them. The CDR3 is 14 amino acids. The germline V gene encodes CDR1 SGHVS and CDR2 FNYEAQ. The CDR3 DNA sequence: TGTGCCAGCAGCTTAGTAGGGGGAGCCGGGGAGCTGTTTTTT. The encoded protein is CASSLVGGAGELFF.

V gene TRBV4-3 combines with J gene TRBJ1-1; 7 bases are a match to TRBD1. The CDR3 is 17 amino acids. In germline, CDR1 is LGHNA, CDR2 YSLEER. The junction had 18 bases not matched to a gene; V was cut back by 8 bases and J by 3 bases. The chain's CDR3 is CASARFLRGGDDTEAFF. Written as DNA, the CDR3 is TGCGCCAGCGCGCGCTTTCTGAGAGGGGGCGATGACACTGAAGCTTTCTTT.

CDR3 amino acids: CASGFLRGTGARKSYEQYF. The CDR3 DNA reads as TGTGCTAGTGGTTTCCTTCGCGGGACAGGGGCCCGCAAATCCTACGAGCAGTACTTC. The chain recombines TRBV12-5 with TRBJ2-7; 10 nucleotides agree with TRBD1. J gave up 1 base and V 3 bases, and 15 bases lay outside the gene matches. The V gene's germline CDR1 is LGHNT and CDR2 FRNRAP. The CDR3 spans 19 residues.

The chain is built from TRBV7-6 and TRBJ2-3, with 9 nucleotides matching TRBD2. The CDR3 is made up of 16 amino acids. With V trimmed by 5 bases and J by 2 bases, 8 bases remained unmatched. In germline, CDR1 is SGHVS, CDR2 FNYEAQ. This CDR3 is CASSPAGGPFTDTQYF. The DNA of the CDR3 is TGTGCCAGCAGCCCTGCGGGGGGGCCGTTCACAGATACGCAGTATTTT.

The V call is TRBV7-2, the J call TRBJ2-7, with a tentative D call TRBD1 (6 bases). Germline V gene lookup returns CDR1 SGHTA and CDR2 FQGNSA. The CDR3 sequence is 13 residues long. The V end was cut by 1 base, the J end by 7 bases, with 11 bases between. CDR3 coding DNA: TGTGCCAGCAGCTTAGTACCAGGGGAGGAGCAGTACTTC. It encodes CASSLVPGEEQYF. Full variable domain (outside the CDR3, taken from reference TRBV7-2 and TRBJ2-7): GAGVSQSPSNKVTEKGKDVELRCDPISGHTALYWYRQSLGQGLEFLIYFQGNSAPDKSGLPSDRFSAERTGGSVSTLTIQRTQQEDSAVYLCASSLVPGEEQYFGPGTRLTVT.

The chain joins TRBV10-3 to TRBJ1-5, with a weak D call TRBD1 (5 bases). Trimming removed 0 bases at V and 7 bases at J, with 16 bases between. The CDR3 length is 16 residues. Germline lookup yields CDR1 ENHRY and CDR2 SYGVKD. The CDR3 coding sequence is TGTGCCATCAGTGAGTCACGGCCGGGGGGGATGCAGCCCCAGCATTTT. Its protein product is CAISESRPGGMQPQHF.

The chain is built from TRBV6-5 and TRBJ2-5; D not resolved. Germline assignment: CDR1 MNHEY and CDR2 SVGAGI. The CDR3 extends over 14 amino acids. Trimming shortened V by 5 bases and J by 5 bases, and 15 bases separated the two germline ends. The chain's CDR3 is CASSTGLRAETQYF. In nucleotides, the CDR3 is TGTGCCAGCAGTACTGGGTTAAGAGCGGAGACCCAGTACTTC.

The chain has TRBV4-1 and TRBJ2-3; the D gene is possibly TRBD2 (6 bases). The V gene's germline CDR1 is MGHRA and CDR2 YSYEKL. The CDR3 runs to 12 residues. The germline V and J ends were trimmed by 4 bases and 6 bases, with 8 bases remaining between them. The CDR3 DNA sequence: TGCGCCAGCAGCCGGCTAGCGGATACGCAGTATTTT. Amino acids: CASSRLADTQYF.

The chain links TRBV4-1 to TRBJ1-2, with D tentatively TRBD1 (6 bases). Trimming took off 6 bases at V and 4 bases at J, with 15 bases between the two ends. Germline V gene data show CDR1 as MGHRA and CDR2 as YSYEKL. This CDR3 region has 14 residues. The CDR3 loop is CASRLDQGSYGYTF. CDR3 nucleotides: TGCGCCAGCAGACTAGACCAGGGGAGCTATGGCTACACCTTC.

Here the CDR3 DNA reads TGTGCCAGCAGTTACCACCAGGATGCTGAAGCTTTCTTT. This translates into CASSYHQDAEAFF. The rearrangement joins TRBV6-5 to TRBJ1-1; D is undetermined. The length of the CDR3 is 13 residues. Germline CDR1 is MNHEY and CDR2 is SVGAGI. Trimming removed 2 bases from V and 6 bases from J, with 10 bases in between.